These T cell receptor beta chains were read from a single sample in a study of OX40 agonist ivuxolimab in advanced cancers. TCRdb's table, derived via immunoSEQ multiplex PCR, lists solely in-frame clones and lacks some. The sample lists roughly 110,000 clones; 90% were seen once. The sequences come from CD4+ or CD8+ T cells sorted from blood, collected in a trial of the OX40 agonist ivuxolimab. The receptors come from an adult with an advanced solid tumor such as melanoma, head and neck, liver or kidney cancer. Both conserved end residues are part of each CDR3. The D gene is left open where the match is weak. Some rows mark clone size as missing; the rest say once, few, many or name a class of expanded clone.

J gene: TRBJ2-1
D gene: NA
clone size: NA
V gene: TRBV11-2
CDR3 protein: CASSLDARSRSYNEQFF
CDR3 DNA: TGTGCCAGCAGCTTAGATGCCAGGAGCAGGTCCTACAATGAGCAGTTCTTC

J gene: TRBJ1-1
D gene: NA
clone size: once
V gene: TRBV2
CDR3 protein: CASSPMGFGEAFF
CDR3 DNA: TGTGCCAGCAGTCCTATGGGATTTGGTGAAGCTTTCTTT

J gene: TRBJ2-3
D gene: NA
clone size: NA
V gene: TRBV7-6
CDR3 protein: CASSLVGPPLDTQYF
CDR3 DNA: TGTGCCAGCAGCTTAGTCGGGCCACCCCTAGATACGCAGTATTTT

J gene: TRBJ1-2
D gene: NA
clone size: NA
V gene: TRBV7-9
CDR3 protein: CASRSRDTWNYGYTF
CDR3 DNA: TGTGCCAGCAGGTCCCGGGACACATGGAACTATGGCTACACCTTC

J gene: TRBJ1-5
D gene: NA
clone size: NA
V gene: TRBV6-5
CDR3 protein: CASSEGGQPQHF
CDR3 DNA: TGTGCCAGCAGTGAAGGGGGTCAGCCCCAGCATTTT

J gene: TRBJ1-2
D gene: NA
clone size: once
V gene: TRBV27
CDR3 protein: CASSIRRQVTNYGYTF
CDR3 DNA: TGTGCCAGCAGTATCCGGAGACAGGTTACTAACTATGGCTACACCTTC

J gene: TRBJ2-3
D gene: NA
clone size: NA
V gene: TRBV7-6
CDR3 protein: CASSPQGWKKDTQYF
CDR3 DNA: TGTGCCAGCAGCCCCCAGGGGTGGAAGAAAGATACGCAGTATTTT

J gene: TRBJ1-1
D gene: NA
clone size: once
V gene: TRBV11-2
CDR3 protein: CASSSTEGTEAFF
CDR3 DNA: TGTGCCAGCAGCTCCACGGAGGGCACTGAAGCTTTCTTT

J gene: TRBJ2-1
D gene: NA
clone size: once
V gene: TRBV6-1
CDR3 protein: CASSSKLSYNEQFF
CDR3 DNA: TGTGCCAGCAGCAGCAAACTCTCCTACAATGAGCAGTTCTTC

J gene: TRBJ2-3
D gene: TRBD2
clone size: NA
V gene: TRBV9
CDR3 protein: CASSPGTSEDTQYF
CDR3 DNA: TGTGCCAGCAGCCCGGGGACTAGCGAAGATACGCAGTATTTT

J gene: TRBJ1-2
D gene: TRBD1
clone size: NA
V gene: TRBV29-1
CDR3 protein: CSVGGQDNYGYTF
CDR3 DNA: TGCAGCGTTGGGGGACAGGACAACTATGGCTACACCTTC

J gene: TRBJ1-1
D gene: NA
clone size: NA
V gene: TRBV27
CDR3 protein: CASSFHGQMNTEAFF
CDR3 DNA: TGTGCCAGCAGTTTTCACGGACAGATGAACACTGAAGCTTTCTTT

J gene: TRBJ2-5
D gene: NA
clone size: NA
V gene: TRBV7-8
CDR3 protein: CASSLPVLQETQYF
CDR3 DNA: TGTGCCAGCAGCTTACCAGTTCTCCAAGAGACCCAGTACTTC

J gene: TRBJ2-3
D gene: TRBD2
clone size: NA
V gene: TRBV6-5
CDR3 protein: CASSYSGGKDTQYF
CDR3 DNA: TGTGCCAGCAGTTACTCGGGAGGGAAAGATACGCAGTATTTT

J gene: TRBJ2-2
D gene: NA
clone size: NA
V gene: TRBV10-1
CDR3 protein: CASSENLNKGELFF
CDR3 DNA: TGCGCCAGCAGTGAGAATCTTAACAAGGGGGAGCTGTTTTTT

J gene: TRBJ2-3
D gene: NA
clone size: NA
V gene: TRBV5-4
CDR3 protein: CASSVGADTQYF
CDR3 DNA: TGTGCCAGCAGCGTGGGGGCAGATACGCAGTATTTT

J gene: TRBJ2-3
D gene: NA
clone size: few
V gene: TRBV10-3
CDR3 protein: CATRGRGGTDTQYF
CDR3 DNA: TGTGCCACCCGAGGCAGGGGAGGCACAGATACGCAGTATTTT

J gene: TRBJ2-2
D gene: TRBD1
clone size: NA
V gene: TRBV10-1
CDR3 protein: CASSGSSGQTNTGELFF
CDR3 DNA: TGCGCCAGCAGTGGGTCGTCGGGACAGACGAACACCGGGGAGCTGTTTTTT

J gene: TRBJ2-7
D gene: NA
clone size: NA
V gene: TRBV10-1
CDR3 protein: CASSESRVPYEQYF
CDR3 DNA: TGCGCCAGCAGTGAGTCCAGGGTCCCCTACGAGCAGTACTTC

J gene: TRBJ1-5
D gene: NA
clone size: NA
V gene: TRBV18
CDR3 protein: CASSPGQRISNQPQHF
CDR3 DNA: TGTGCCAGCTCACCGGGTCAGCGTATTAGCAATCAGCCCCAGCATTTT

J gene: TRBJ1-4
D gene: NA
clone size: NA
V gene: TRBV28
CDR3 protein: CASSLVQGNEKLFF
CDR3 DNA: TGTGCCAGCAGTTTAGTCCAGGGGAATGAAAAACTGTTTTTT

J gene: TRBJ1-2
D gene: NA
clone size: once
V gene: TRBV11-2
CDR3 protein: CASSLAVAYYGYTF
CDR3 DNA: TGTGCCAGCAGCTTAGCGGTAGCTTACTATGGCTACACCTTC

J gene: TRBJ2-7
D gene: TRBD1
clone size: NA
V gene: TRBV11-2
CDR3 protein: CASSPLQGTYEQYF
CDR3 DNA: TGTGCCAGCAGCCCCCTACAGGGGACCTACGAGCAGTACTTC